This is a list of T cell receptor beta chains from one sample in a study of blood T cell repertoires in COVID-19. TCRdb's table, derived via immunoSEQ multiplex PCR, lists solely in-frame clones and lacks some. The sample has some 380,000 clones; over 65% are singletons. Sequenced: peripheral blood. The origin of the receptors is a human donor with acute or convalescent COVID-19. The donor label of this sample is uncertain. Each CDR3 is given with its conserved first and last residue. D genes are given only for firm matches. Clone size appears in some rows only: once, few, many, or a class for an expanded clone.

V: TRBV6-1
size: NA
D: NA
J: TRBJ1-1
CDR3: CASSEGRTEAFF

V: TRBV19
size: NA
D: NA
J: TRBJ1-3
CDR3: CASSPRQGTIYF

V: TRBV6-5
size: NA
D: NA
J: TRBJ2-1
CDR3: CASSTARGGREQFF

V: TRBV7-9
size: once
D: NA
J: TRBJ1-2
CDR3: CASSLVTPGDGYTF

V: TRBV23-1
size: few
D: NA
J: TRBJ1-2
CDR3: CASSQGALGYGYTF

V: TRBV18
size: once
D: TRBD2
J: TRBJ2-6
CDR3: CASSPARGAGANVLTF

V: TRBV19
size: NA
D: TRBD1
J: TRBJ1-2
CDR3: CASSIAQTGSRGYTF

V: TRBV18
size: NA
D: TRBD2
J: TRBJ2-1
CDR3: CASSPGIGRTLAGIAKFF

V: TRBV5-1
size: once
D: TRBD1
J: TRBJ1-4
CDR3: CASSFDRGNEKLFF

V: TRBV30
size: NA
D: NA
J: TRBJ2-3
CDR3: CASGSTDTQYF

V: TRBV6-5
size: NA
D: TRBD1
J: TRBJ1-2
CDR3: CASSYRGQGIYGYTF

V: TRBV2
size: NA
D: TRBD1
J: TRBJ1-5
CDR3: CASRGQKHSNQPQHF

V: TRBV2
size: NA
D: NA
J: TRBJ1-5
CDR3: CASSELRVQPQHF

V: TRBV7-9
size: few
D: TRBD1
J: TRBJ1-2
CDR3: CASSLEQGANYGYTF

V: TRBV5-1
size: once
D: TRBD2
J: TRBJ2-7
CDR3: CASSLASGSSNEQYF

V: TRBV19
size: NA
D: TRBD1
J: TRBJ1-5
CDR3: CASSMRQGNSNQPQHF

V: TRBV6-5
size: few
D: NA
J: TRBJ2-3
CDR3: CASSYQTDTQYF

V: TRBV3-1/TRBV3-2
size: NA
D: TRBD1
J: TRBJ1-2
CDR3: CASSQGQGIYGYTF

V: TRBV28
size: few
D: NA
J: TRBJ1-2
CDR3: CASNQAQGGGYTF

V: TRBV7-6
size: NA
D: TRBD2
J: TRBJ2-2
CDR3: CASSRRTSGGNTGELFF

V: TRBV2
size: NA
D: TRBD2
J: TRBJ2-3
CDR3: CASSEVSLAGAAF

V: TRBV28
size: once
D: NA
J: TRBJ1-1
CDR3: CASSRPLTGTEAFF

V: TRBV7-6
size: NA
D: NA
J: TRBJ1-6
CDR3: CASSLGPQVTYNSPLHF

V: TRBV3-1/TRBV3-2
size: few
D: TRBD2
J: TRBJ2-1
CDR3: CASSLSPGLAGVWGYNEQFF

V: TRBV6-5
size: NA
D: TRBD1
J: TRBJ1-6
CDR3: CASRPGQGNNSPLHF

V: TRBV3-1/TRBV3-2
size: many
D: NA
J: TRBJ1-2
CDR3: CASSLWTESYGYTF

V: TRBV10-2
size: NA
D: TRBD1
J: TRBJ1-2
CDR3: CASSDTGAYGYTF

V: TRBV5-6
size: NA
D: NA
J: TRBJ1-1
CDR3: CASSSQSREAFF

V: TRBV2
size: NA
D: NA
J: TRBJ1-2
CDR3: CASSQKRNYGYTF

V: TRBV7-8
size: many
D: NA
J: TRBJ2-2
CDR3: CASSTFGSGDTGELFF

V: TRBV19
size: NA
D: NA
J: TRBJ2-3
CDR3: CATRGTGTDTQYF

V: TRBV11-2
size: NA
D: TRBD1
J: TRBJ2-5
CDR3: CASSSIIGTAQETQYF

V: TRBV5-6
size: NA
D: TRBD1
J: TRBJ1-2
CDR3: CASSGTGEGYGYTF

V: TRBV5-1
size: NA
D: TRBD2
J: TRBJ2-7
CDR3: CASSEGTSGYEQYF

V: TRBV2
size: NA
D: NA
J: TRBJ1-1
CDR3: CARGHPNTEAFF

V: TRBV19
size: NA
D: TRBD2
J: TRBJ2-1
CDR3: CASRLSGSSHEQFF

V: TRBV24-1
size: NA
D: TRBD1
J: TRBJ1-5
CDR3: CATSVGQGGQPQHF

V: TRBV29-1
size: NA
D: TRBD1
J: TRBJ1-1
CDR3: CSVEGTGGMNTEAFF

V: TRBV5-8
size: NA
D: NA
J: TRBJ1-5
CDR3: CASSLRNQPQHF

V: TRBV5-1
size: NA
D: TRBD1
J: TRBJ1-1
CDR3: CASSYGTETNTEAFF

V: TRBV18
size: once
D: NA
J: TRBJ2-1
CDR3: CASSPQTGLNEQFF

V: TRBV7-6
size: NA
D: TRBD1
J: TRBJ1-1
CDR3: CASSLRGQGRWNTEAFF

V: TRBV19
size: NA
D: TRBD1
J: TRBJ2-1
CDR3: CASSIGQGRSRYNEQFF

V: TRBV19
size: few
D: NA
J: TRBJ1-5
CDR3: CASNQVGRNNQPQHF

V: TRBV3-1/TRBV3-2
size: NA
D: TRBD1
J: TRBJ2-3
CDR3: CASSHDRASITDTQYF

V: TRBV7-2
size: NA
D: TRBD1
J: TRBJ1-1
CDR3: CASSFDRGRETEAFF

V: TRBV5-4
size: NA
D: TRBD1
J: TRBJ2-5
CDR3: CASSLQGAGETQYF

V: TRBV3-1/TRBV3-2
size: NA
D: NA
J: TRBJ1-4
CDR3: CASSHVGSGNEKLFF

V: TRBV4-2
size: NA
D: NA
J: TRBJ2-3
CDR3: CASSKQGLGTDTQYF

V: TRBV2
size: NA
D: NA
J: TRBJ1-3
CDR3: CASSSERAGNTIYF

V: TRBV27
size: NA
D: NA
J: TRBJ1-2
CDR3: CASSSAGRYYGYTF

V: TRBV18
size: NA
D: TRBD1
J: TRBJ2-7
CDR3: CASSPLPQGANEQYF

V: TRBV7-9
size: NA
D: TRBD1
J: TRBJ1-4
CDR3: CASSLGQGANEKLFF

V: TRBV6-5
size: NA
D: NA
J: TRBJ2-7
CDR3: CASRGGQLKPYEQYF

V: TRBV3-1/TRBV3-2
size: NA
D: TRBD1
J: TRBJ1-3
CDR3: CASSQARTGVSGNTIYF

V: TRBV6-5
size: NA
D: NA
J: TRBJ2-3
CDR3: CASSHTDTQYF

V: TRBV23-1
size: NA
D: NA
J: TRBJ1-1
CDR3: CASSQAHRAFF